This TCR beta chain was captured by sequencing in a study of T cells in localized non-small cell lung cancer (dated by TCRdb to 2020 to 2022). In terms of the full investigation: The study analyzed T cell repertoires of 236 early-stage NSCLC patients, comparing tumors and uninvolved tumor-adjacent lungs. The cohort comprised 236 treatment-naïve NSCLC patients with resected, localized lung tumors. Of the NSCLC patients, approximately 130 were male and approximately 99 were female, and the mean age was about 69 years. Points the paper makes about the study in general: Higher T cell density in blood was associated with longer overall survival, whereas higher clonality in adjacent lung was associated with shorter survival. Because multi-region sequencing of the tumors was not done, intratumor heterogeneity could not be ruled out. Uninvolved tumor-adjacent lung showed the highest T cell clonality, higher than tumor, which suggests more focused antigenic responses in the adjacent lung. A median of roughly 58 of the top 100 tumor clones were detected in paired uninvolved adjacent lung, and around 27 of these tumor clones were also found among the top 100 clones of the paired uninvolved adjacent lung. Because the study design was exploratory, TCR variables were selected using unadjusted p-values without false-discovery rate correction.

V is cut by 7 bases and J by 3 bases, and the space between the germline ends is 9 bases. The CDR3, cysteine through phenylalanine, is 12 amino acids long. The only DNA kept is the CDR3, 36 bases in frame from the first base. In the germline V gene, CDR1 corresponds to MNHNS and CDR2 to SASEGT. As concerns this clone: Its antigen has not been determined. No quality values exist for individual bases; no much larger clone is one base distant.

At diagnosis, tumor, uninvolved tumor-adjacent lung and peripheral blood were collected and then preserved as a mix of FFPE and fresh-frozen material. For TCR repertoire profiling, blood samples were analyzed in the form of peripheral blood mononuclear cells. TCR beta CDR3 regions were sequenced from DNA using the immunoSEQ Assay. As for how the authors treated the data: To compute T cell density, TCR beta template counts were normalized to usable DNA, which was estimated by amplifying housekeeping genes. The preseqR package was used to estimate richness by extrapolating to 400,000 templates for PBMC samples and to 120,000 templates for tissue samples. Clonality was defined by subtracting Pielou's evenness from one. Tissue-enriched TCRs were identified through differential abundance testing performed on productive amino-acid clonotypes, with a minimum total count of 5 and an alpha of 0.1. The Jaccard Index and the Morisita Overlap Index were used to quantify repertoire overlap between compartments. GLIPH clustered TCR beta CDR3s with public tetramer-defined viral CDR3s; viral motifs required at least three viral sequences plus V-gene enrichment. TCRdb carries this immuneACCESS record with in-frame sequences only. Its versions omit some clonotypes, under half of them owing to an unresolved V gene in the studies checked, with the rest unexplained. The V and J calls and clone size were taken over from that table, and D and trimming were inferred from the DNA. The sample yields tens of thousands of clones; 60% to 85% were counted once. Together, the top ten hold about 4.7% of the sample.

The sequenced sample was PBMCs, obtained before any cancer treatment. The receptor was derived from a woman aged 40-69 years with stage II lung adenocarcinoma. The chain links TRBV6-1 with TRBJ2-5; no D segment can be confidently identified. This receptor carries the CDR3 CASIGFKETQYF. The sequenced DNA: TGTGCCAGCATCGGGTTCAAAGAGACCCAGTACTTC.